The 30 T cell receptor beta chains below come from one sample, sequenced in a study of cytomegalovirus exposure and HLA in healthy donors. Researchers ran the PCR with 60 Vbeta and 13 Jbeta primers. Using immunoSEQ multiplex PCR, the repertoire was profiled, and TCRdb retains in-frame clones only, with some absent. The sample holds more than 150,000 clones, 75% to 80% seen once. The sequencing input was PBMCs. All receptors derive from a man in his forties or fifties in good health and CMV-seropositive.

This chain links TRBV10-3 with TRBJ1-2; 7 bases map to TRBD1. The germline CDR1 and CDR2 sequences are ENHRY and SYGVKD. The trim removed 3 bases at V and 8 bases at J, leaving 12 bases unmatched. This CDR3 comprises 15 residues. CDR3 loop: CAISDRDRPSWGYTF. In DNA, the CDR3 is TGTGCCATCAGTGACCGGGACAGACCTTCTTGGGGCTACACCTTC.

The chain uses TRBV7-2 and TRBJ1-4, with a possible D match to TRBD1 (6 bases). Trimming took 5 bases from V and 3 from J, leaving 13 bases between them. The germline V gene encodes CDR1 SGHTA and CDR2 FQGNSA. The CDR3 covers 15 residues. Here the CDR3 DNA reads TGTGCCAGCAGCAACACAGGGCTAGCTAATGAAAAACTGTTTTTT. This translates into CASSNTGLANEKLFF.

In DNA form, the CDR3 reads TGTGCCAGCAGCATAGGACCTGGCGGGTTTGGGTACGAGCAGTACTTC. This gives the protein CASSIGPGGFGYEQYF. The chain uses TRBV11-2 and TRBJ2-7; a weak D match, TRBD2 (5 bases). The CDR3 sequence is 16 residues long. Per the germline V gene, CDR1 is SGHAT and CDR2 is FQNNGV. V dropped 5 bases and J dropped 4 bases, with 21 bases sitting between them.

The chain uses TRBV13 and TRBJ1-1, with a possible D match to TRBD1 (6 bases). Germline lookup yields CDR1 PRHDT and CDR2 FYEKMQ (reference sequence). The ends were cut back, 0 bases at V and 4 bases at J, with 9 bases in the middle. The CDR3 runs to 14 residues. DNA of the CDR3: TGTGCCAGCAGCTTAGGCTACAGGGTCACTGAAGCTTTCTTT. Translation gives CASSLGYRVTEAFF. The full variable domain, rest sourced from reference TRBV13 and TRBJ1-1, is AAGVIQSPRHLIKEKRETATLKCYPIPRHDTVYWYQQGPGQDPQFLISFYEKMQSDKGSIPDRFSAQQFSDYHSELNMSSLELGDSALYFCASSLGYRVTEAFFGQGTRLTVV.

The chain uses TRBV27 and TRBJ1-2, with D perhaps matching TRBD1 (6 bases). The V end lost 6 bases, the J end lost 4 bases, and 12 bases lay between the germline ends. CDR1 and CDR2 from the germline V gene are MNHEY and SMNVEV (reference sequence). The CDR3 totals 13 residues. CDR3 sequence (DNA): TGTGCCAGCAGCCCGGACAGTCTCTATGGCTACACCTTC. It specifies CASSPDSLYGYTF.

CDR3 in amino acids: CASSLDRGPRETQYF. CDR3 DNA sequence: TGTGCCAGCAGCTTAGACCGAGGGCCGAGGGAGACCCAGTACTTC. V is TRBV7-7 and J is TRBJ2-5; maybe TRBD2 (5 bases). There are 15 residues in the CDR3. V lost 1 base, J lost 5 bases, and 14 bases lay in between. Germline V gene lookup returns CDR1 SSHAT and CDR2 FNYEAQ (reference sequence). Using reference TRBV7-7 and TRBJ2-5 for the parts outside the CDR3, the full variable domain is GAGVSQSPRYKVTKRGQDVTLRCDPISSHATLYWYQQALGQGPEFLTYFNYEAQPDKSGLPSDRFSAERPEGSISTLTIQRTEQRDSAMYRCASSLDRGPRETQYFGPGTRLLVL.

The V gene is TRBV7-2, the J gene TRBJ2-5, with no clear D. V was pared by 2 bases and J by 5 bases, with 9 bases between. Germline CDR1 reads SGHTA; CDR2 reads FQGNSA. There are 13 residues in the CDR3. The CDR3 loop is CASSLTSMETQYF. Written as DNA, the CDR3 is TGTGCCAGCAGCTTAACGAGTATGGAGACCCAGTACTTC. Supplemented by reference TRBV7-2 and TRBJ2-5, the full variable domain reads GAGVSQSPSNKVTEKGKDVELRCDPISGHTALYWYRQSLGQGLEFLIYFQGNSAPDKSGLPSDRFSAERTGGSVSTLTIQRTQQEDSAVYLCASSLTSMETQYFGPGTRLLVL.

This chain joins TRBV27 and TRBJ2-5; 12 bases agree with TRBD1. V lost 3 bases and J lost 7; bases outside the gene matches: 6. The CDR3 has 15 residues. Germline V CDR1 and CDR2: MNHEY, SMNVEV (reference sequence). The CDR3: CASSLGQGARGTQYF. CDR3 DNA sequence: TGTGCCAGCAGTTTGGGACAGGGGGCTCGGGGGACCCAGTACTTC.

CDR3: CASSLVSDSTDTQYF. Written as DNA, the CDR3 is TGTGCCAGCAGCTTAGTTTCAGACTCCACAGATACGCAGTATTTT. The chain has TRBV7-2 and TRBJ2-3, with D uncertain. V lost 1 base and J 2 bases, leaving 10 bases between the germline ends. Germline CDR1 is SGHTA and CDR2 is FQGNSA. CDR3 length: 15 amino acids. Combining the CDR3 with reference TRBV7-2 and TRBJ2-3 gives the whole variable domain GAGVSQSPSNKVTEKGKDVELRCDPISGHTALYWYRQSLGQGLEFLIYFQGNSAPDKSGLPSDRFSAERTGGSVSTLTIQRTQQEDSAVYLCASSLVSDSTDTQYFGPGTRLTVL.

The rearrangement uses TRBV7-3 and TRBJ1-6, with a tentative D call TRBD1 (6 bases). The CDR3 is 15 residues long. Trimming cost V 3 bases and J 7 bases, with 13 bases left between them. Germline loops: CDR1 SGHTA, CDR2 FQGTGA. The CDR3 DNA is TGTGCCAGCAGCTTCAACGGACAGTGGAATTCACCCCTCCACTTT. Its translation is CASSFNGQWNSPLHF. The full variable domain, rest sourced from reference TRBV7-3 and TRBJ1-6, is GAGVSQTPSNKVTEKGKYVELRCDPISGHTALYWYRQSLGQGPEFLIYFQGTGAADDSGLPNDRFFAVRPEGSVSTLKIQRTERGDSAVYLCASSFNGQWNSPLHFGNGTRLTVT.

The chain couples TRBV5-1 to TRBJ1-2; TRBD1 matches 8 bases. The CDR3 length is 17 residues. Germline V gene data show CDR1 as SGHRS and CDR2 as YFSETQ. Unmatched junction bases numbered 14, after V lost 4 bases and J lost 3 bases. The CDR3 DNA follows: TGCGCCAGCAGCCCGGGCCAGGGGGCCATCAGAGACTATGGCTACACCTTC. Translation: CASSPGQGAIRDYGYTF.

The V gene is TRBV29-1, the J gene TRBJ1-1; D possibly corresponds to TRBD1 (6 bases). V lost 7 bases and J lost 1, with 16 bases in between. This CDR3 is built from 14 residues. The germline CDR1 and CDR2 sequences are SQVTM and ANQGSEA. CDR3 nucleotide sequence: TGCAGCGCCCGGGTTGGGGACACGAACACTGAAGCTTTCTTT. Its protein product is CSARVGDTNTEAFF.

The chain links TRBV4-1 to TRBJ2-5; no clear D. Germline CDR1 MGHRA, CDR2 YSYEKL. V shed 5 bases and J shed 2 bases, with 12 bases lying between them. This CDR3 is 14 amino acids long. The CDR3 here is CASSFYARQETQYF. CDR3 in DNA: TGCGCCAGCAGCTTCTATGCCAGGCAAGAGACCCAGTACTTC.

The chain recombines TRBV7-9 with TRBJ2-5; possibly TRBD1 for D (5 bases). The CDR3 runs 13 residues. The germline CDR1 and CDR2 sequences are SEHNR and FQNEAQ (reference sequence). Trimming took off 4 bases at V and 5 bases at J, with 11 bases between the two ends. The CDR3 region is CASSSFSGETQYF. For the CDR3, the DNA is TGTGCCAGCAGCTCATTTTCAGGGGAGACCCAGTACTTC.

The CDR3 DNA sequence: TGTGCCAGCAGCTTAAACAGGGGGCAAAACATTCAGTACTTC. Translation: CASSLNRGQNIQYF. This chain joins TRBV6-5 and TRBJ2-4; 9 nucleotides agree with TRBD1. CDR3 length: 14 amino acids. Looked up from germline, CDR1 is MNHEY and CDR2 is SVGAGI. J was trimmed by 5 bases and V by 6 bases; bases with no gene match: 5.

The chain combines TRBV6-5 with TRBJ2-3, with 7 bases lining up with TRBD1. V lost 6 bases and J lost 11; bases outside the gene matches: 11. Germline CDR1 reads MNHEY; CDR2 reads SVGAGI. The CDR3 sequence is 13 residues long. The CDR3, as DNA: TGTGCCAGCAGCCGGACAGGAAAGGAGAGGCAGTATTTT. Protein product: CASSRTGKERQYF.

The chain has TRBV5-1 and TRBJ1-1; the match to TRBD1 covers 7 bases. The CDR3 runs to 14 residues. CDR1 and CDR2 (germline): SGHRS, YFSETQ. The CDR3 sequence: CASRGQASNTEAFF. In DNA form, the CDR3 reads TGCGCTTCCCGAGGACAGGCATCTAACACTGAAGCTTTCTTT.

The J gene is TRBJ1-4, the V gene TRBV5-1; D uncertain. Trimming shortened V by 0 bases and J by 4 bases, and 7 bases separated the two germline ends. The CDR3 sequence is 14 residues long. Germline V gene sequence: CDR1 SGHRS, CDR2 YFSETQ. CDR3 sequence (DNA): TGCGCCAGCAGCTTGGGAGGAAATAATGAAAAACTGTTTTTT. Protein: CASSLGGNNEKLFF.

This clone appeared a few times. CDR3 nucleotides: TGTGCTAGTGGTTTTTATCCGGGACAGGGCACAGATACGCAGTATTTT. It translates to CASGFYPGQGTDTQYF. The rearrangement uses TRBV12-5 and TRBJ2-3; 8 nucleotides line up with TRBD1. Trimming cost V 3 bases and J 1 base; bases outside gene matches: 6. The CDR3 totals 16 residues. Germline V gene sequence: CDR1 LGHNT, CDR2 FRNRAP.

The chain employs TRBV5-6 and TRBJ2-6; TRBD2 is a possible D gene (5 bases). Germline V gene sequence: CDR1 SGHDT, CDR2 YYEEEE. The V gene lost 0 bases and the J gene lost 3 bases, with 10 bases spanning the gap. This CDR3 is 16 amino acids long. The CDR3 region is CASSLAPGSGANVLTF. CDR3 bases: TGTGCCAGCAGCTTGGCCCCGGGGAGTGGGGCCAACGTCCTGACTTTC.

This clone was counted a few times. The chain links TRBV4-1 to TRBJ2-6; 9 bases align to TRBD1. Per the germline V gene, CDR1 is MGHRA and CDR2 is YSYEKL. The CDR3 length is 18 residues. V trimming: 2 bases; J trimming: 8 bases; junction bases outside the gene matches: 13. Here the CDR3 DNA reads TGCGCCAGCAGCCAAAAGTATAACTCGGACAGGGGAACCAACGTCCTGACTTTC. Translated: CASSQKYNSDRGTNVLTF.

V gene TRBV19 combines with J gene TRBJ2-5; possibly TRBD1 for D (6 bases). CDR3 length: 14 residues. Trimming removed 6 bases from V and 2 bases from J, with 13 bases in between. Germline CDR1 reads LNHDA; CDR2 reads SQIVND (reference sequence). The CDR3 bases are TGTGCCAGTAGCTCCGGGACACATCAAGAGACCCAGTACTTC. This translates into CASSSGTHQETQYF.

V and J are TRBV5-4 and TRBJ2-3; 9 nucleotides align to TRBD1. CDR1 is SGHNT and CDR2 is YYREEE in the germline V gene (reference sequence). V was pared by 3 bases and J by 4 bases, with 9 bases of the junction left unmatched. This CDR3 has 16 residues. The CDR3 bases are TGTGCCAGCAGCTCGTCTAGACAGGGGGGTTCAGATACGCAGTATTTT. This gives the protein CASSSSRQGGSDTQYF.

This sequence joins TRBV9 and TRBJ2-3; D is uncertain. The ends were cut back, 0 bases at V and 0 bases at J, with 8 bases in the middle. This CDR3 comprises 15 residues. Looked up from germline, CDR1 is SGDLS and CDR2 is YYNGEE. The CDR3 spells CASSVEWASTDTQYF. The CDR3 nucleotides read TGTGCCAGCAGCGTAGAGTGGGCTAGCACAGATACGCAGTATTTT.

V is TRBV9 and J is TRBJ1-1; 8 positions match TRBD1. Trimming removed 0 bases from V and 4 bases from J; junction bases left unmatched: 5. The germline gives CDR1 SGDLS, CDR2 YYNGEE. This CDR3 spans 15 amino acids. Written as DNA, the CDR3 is TGTGCCAGCAGCGTAGGTCAGGGGGCCGCCACTGAAGCTTTCTTT. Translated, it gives CASSVGQGAATEAFF.

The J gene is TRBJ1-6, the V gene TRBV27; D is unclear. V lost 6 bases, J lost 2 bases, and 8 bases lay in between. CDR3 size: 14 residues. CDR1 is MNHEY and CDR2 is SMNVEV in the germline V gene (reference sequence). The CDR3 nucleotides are TGTGCCAGCAGGATTGGAGCCTATAATTCACCCCTCCACTTT. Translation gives CASRIGAYNSPLHF.

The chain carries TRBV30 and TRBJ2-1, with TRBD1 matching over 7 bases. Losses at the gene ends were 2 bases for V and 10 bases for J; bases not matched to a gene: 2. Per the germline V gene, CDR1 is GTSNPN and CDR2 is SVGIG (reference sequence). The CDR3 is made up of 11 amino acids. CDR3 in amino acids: CAWSTGVEQFF. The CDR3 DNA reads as TGTGCCTGGAGTACAGGGGTGGAGCAGTTCTTC.

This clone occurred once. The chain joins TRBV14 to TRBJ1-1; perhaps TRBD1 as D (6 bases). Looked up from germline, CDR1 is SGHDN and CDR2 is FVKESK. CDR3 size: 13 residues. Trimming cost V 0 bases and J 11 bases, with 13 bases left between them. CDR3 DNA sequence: TGTGCCAGCAGCCAAGATTGGACAGCTCGGGCTTTCTTT. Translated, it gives CASSQDWTARAFF.

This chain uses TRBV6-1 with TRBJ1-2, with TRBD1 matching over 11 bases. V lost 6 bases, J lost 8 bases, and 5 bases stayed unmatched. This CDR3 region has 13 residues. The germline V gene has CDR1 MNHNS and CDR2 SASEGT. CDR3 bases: TGTGCCAGCAGCCGGACAGGGGGCGAGGGCTACACCTTC. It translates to CASSRTGGEGYTF.

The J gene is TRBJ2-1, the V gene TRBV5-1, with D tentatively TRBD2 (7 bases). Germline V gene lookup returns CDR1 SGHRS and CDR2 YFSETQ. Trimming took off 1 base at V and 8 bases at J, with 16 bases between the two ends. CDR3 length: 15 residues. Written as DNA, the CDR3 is TGCGCCAGCAGCTTGAATCCGGGGGGCCTGGATGAGCAGTTCTTC. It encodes CASSLNPGGLDEQFF.